This is a list of T cell receptor beta chains from one sample in a study of T cell changes during pregnancy in multiple sclerosis. Clones were read by immunoSEQ multiplex PCR, and TCRdb kept only the in-frame ones, dropping some. The sample lists some 60,000 clones, less than 90% seen once, with 0.38% in the top ten. The sample consisted of CD4+ T cells from peripheral blood mononuclear cells, taken in the third trimester of pregnancy. These receptors were obtained from a female donor with multiple sclerosis, enrolled in a pregnancy study. The CDR3 runs from the conserved cysteine through the conserved F or W. Fields, in order: D gene, V gene, J gene, clone size, CDR3 DNA, CDR3 protein. D genes are given only for firm matches. Expanded clones are given a class, and other clones once, few, many or no size at all.

>.|TRBV27|TRBJ1-2|.
TGTGCCAGCAGTTTATCGAGGCGGTCATATGGCTACACCTTC
CASSLSRRSYGYTF
>.|TRBV14|TRBJ1-2|few
TGTGCCAGCAGCCAAGAATGGCGGAGACGTGCCCGGGGGGACTATGGCTACACCTTC
CASSQEWRRRARGDYGYTF
>.|TRBV6-5|TRBJ1-3|.
TGTGCCAGCAGTCCCGACATCTCTGGAAACACCATATATTTT
CASSPDISGNTIYF
>TRBD1|TRBV2|TRBJ1-2|once
TGTGCCAGCAGCGGGACAGGGGGTGGAGTCTCTAATGGCTACACCTTC
CASSGTGGGVSNGYTF
>TRBD2|TRBV5-1|TRBJ2-5|.
TGCGCCAGCAGCTCGAGACTAGCGGGAGAGTGGGAGACCCAGTACTTC
CASSSRLAGEWETQYF
>.|TRBV7-9|TRBJ1-4|.
TGTGCCAGCAGCTTGGGGGGAACTAATGAAAAACTGTTTTTT
CASSLGGTNEKLFF
>.|TRBV7-8|TRBJ2-7|.
TGTGCCAGCAGCTTAGTACAGGGACCCTACGAGCAGTACTTC
CASSLVQGPYEQYF
>.|TRBV7-2|TRBJ1-2|.
TGTGCCAGCAGCCTTTCGACAGCCTCAGCTAACTATGGCTACACCTTC
CASSLSTASANYGYTF
>TRBD2|TRBV5-1|TRBJ2-1|once
TGCGCCAGCAGCTTGTCTGCGGGAGGGCGTGATGAGCAGTTCTTC
CASSLSAGGRDEQFF
>.|TRBV7-9|TRBJ1-1|.
TGTGCCAGCACCCGTGGGCTGAACACTGAAGCTTTCTTT
CASTRGLNTEAFF
>TRBD2|TRBV9|TRBJ2-5|.
TGTGCCAGCAGCGGGACTAGCCGAGAGACCCAGTACTTC
CASSGTSRETQYF
>.|TRBV7-2|TRBJ2-3|.
TGTGCCAGCACCCAGGTGTACACAGATACGCAGTATTTT
CASTQVYTDTQYF
>TRBD1|TRBV4-1|TRBJ2-1|.
TGCGCCAGCAGCCAGCCGGACAGGAACTCTGAGCAGTTCTTC
CASSQPDRNSEQFF
>.|TRBV30|TRBJ2-3|.
TGTGCCTGGACCACAGGTCTCAGCACAGATACGCAGTATTTT
CAWTTGLSTDTQYF
>.|TRBV14|TRBJ2-5|.
TGTGCCAGCAGCCAATTCCCCCCTAGGGACACCGGAGCGGAGACCCAGTACTTC
CASSQFPPRDTGAETQYF
>.|TRBV5-6|TRBJ1-1|many
TGTGCCAGCAGCCCGTGGCCAGCGGACACTGAAGCTTTCTTT
CASSPWPADTEAFF
>.|TRBV7-9|TRBJ2-1|.
TGTGCCAGCAGCTCCGGGTTTCGTAGGAATGAGCAGTTCTTC
CASSSGFRRNEQFF
>.|TRBV5-4|TRBJ2-3|.
TGTGCCAGCAGCTTGGCCGGGGTGAGGGCAGATACGCAGTATTTT
CASSLAGVRADTQYF
>.|TRBV6-1|TRBJ2-7|.
TGTGCCAGCAGTGAACCCAGGGGGGCCTACGAGCAGTACTTC
CASSEPRGAYEQYF
>TRBD1|TRBV6-1|TRBJ2-7|.
TGTGCCAGCAGATCCGGGACAGGCTACGAGCAGTACTTC
CASRSGTGYEQYF
>.|TRBV6-5|TRBJ2-6|once
TGTGCCAGCAGTTACACAGCCACCTCTGGGGCCAACGTCCTGACTTTC
CASSYTATSGANVLTF
>.|TRBV2|TRBJ1-4|.
TGTGCCAGCAGTAACAGGGAAGGTGAAAAACTGTTTTTT
CASSNREGEKLFF